These 21 T cell receptor beta chains originate from one sample sequenced in a study of blood T cell repertoires in COVID-19 (dated by TCRdb to the early 2020s). The protocol used for the library was the immunoSEQ multiplex PCR assay. TCRdb re-hosts the immuneACCESS table, in-frame sequences only. Its copies lack some clones; in the studies checked, an unresolved V gene accounts for under half of them, and the cause for the rest is not known. This sample comprises about 94,000 clones, approximately 83% of them detected only once. The biggest ten clones account for approximately 6.5% of the sample. Sequenced input: peripheral blood. The receptors come from a man aged 60 to 75 with acute or convalescent COVID-19.

This clone was recorded once. In the same sample, other DNA sequences code for this CDR3. This rearrangement joins TRBV29-1 to TRBJ1-2; D might be TRBD1 (5 bases). Per germline, CDR1 SQVTM and CDR2 ANQGSEA. Trimming removed 3 bases at V and 3 bases at J, with 5 bases between. The length of the CDR3 is 11 residues. CDR3: CSVDRDYGYTF. The CDR3 coding sequence is TGCAGCGTTGACAGGGACTATGGCTACACCTTC.

This clone was found once. V and J are TRBV9 and TRBJ1-6; 9 nucleotides line up with TRBD1. V lost 0 bases to trimming and J lost 7 bases; unmatched junction nucleotides: 2. Germline CDR1 is SGDLS and CDR2 is YYNGEE. The CDR3 consists of 15 residues. CDR3 region: CASSVEDRGNSPLHF. DNA of the CDR3: TGTGCCAGCAGCGTAGAGGACAGGGGAAATTCACCCCTCCACTTT. The complete variable domain, with remaining parts taken from reference TRBV9 and TRBJ1-6, reads DSGVTQTPKHLITATGQRVTLRCSPRSGDLSVYWYQQSLDQGLQFLIQYYNGEERAKGNILERFSAQQFPDLHSELNLSSLELGDSALYFCASSVEDRGNSPLHFGNGTRLTVT.

This rearrangement joins TRBV27 to TRBJ1-2; D possibly corresponds to TRBD1 (5 bases). Germline assignment: CDR1 MNHEY and CDR2 SMNVEV (reference sequence). The length of the CDR3 is 12 residues. V shed 6 bases and J shed 5 bases, with 10 bases lying between them. The CDR3 region has the DNA TGTGCCAGCAGGGTAGACAGATATGGCTACACCTTC. Translation: CASRVDRYGYTF.

CDR3 region: CASSQYDRLNTEAFF. The CDR3 bases are TGCGCCAGCAGCCAATACGACAGGTTAAACACTGAAGCTTTCTTT. This rearrangement joins TRBV4-1 to TRBJ1-1, with a weak D call TRBD1 (6 bases). The CDR3 spans 15 residues. Between the trimmed V and J ends, which lost 2 bases and 2 bases, there was a span of 12 bases. The germline V gene has CDR1 MGHRA and CDR2 YSYEKL.

This clone was seen a handful of times. V usage is TRBV30 and J usage is TRBJ1-5, with 7 bases lining up with TRBD1. The V and J ends lost 0 bases and 7 bases, in that order; junction bases with no gene match: 12. The CDR3 is made up of 16 amino acids. The germline V gene has CDR1 GTSNPN and CDR2 SVGIG (reference sequence). The CDR3 region is CAWSVSINRGLQPQHF. The CDR3 DNA reads TGTGCCTGGAGTGTATCTATTAACAGGGGTTTGCAGCCCCAGCATTTT. Using reference TRBV30 and TRBJ1-5 for the parts outside the CDR3, the full variable domain is SQTIHQWPATLVQPVGSPLSLECTVEGTSNPNLYWYRQAAGRGLQLLFYSVGIGQISSEVPQNLSASRPQDRQFILSSKKLLLSDSGFYLCAWSVSINRGLQPQHFGDGTRLSIL.

The rearrangement links TRBV5-1 to TRBJ1-6; 7 bases match TRBD1. J was trimmed by 9 bases and V by 3 bases; bases with no gene match: 9. This CDR3 is 15 amino acids long. Per the germline V gene, CDR1 is SGHRS and CDR2 is YFSETQ. CDR3 nucleotides: TGCGCCAGCAGCTCGGCGGGACAGTCTGGTTCACCCCTCCACTTT. This sequence encodes CASSSAGQSGSPLHF.

This chain links TRBV24-1 with TRBJ1-2; unclear D gene. Germline V gene sequence: CDR1 KGHDR, CDR2 SFDVKD. The CDR3 is 13 amino acids. The ends were cut back, 2 bases at V and 4 bases at J, with 7 bases in the middle. DNA for the CDR3: TGTGCCACCAGTGATTCCGGGGTCTATGGCTACACCTTC. Residues: CATSDSGVYGYTF.

Written as DNA, the CDR3 is TGCGCCAGCAGCTTGGGACAGATCTCCCATGGCTACACCTTC. Protein: CASSLGQISHGYTF. V gene TRBV5-1 combines with J gene TRBJ1-2, with D possibly matching TRBD1 (5 bases). This CDR3 is built from 14 residues. Germline assignment: CDR1 SGHRS and CDR2 YFSETQ. V lost 0 bases and J lost 6, with 12 bases in between.

This sequence joins TRBV30 and TRBJ1-1; 7 positions match TRBD1. CDR1 and CDR2 (germline): GTSNPN, SVGIG (reference sequence). The CDR3 is made up of 12 amino acids. V lost 8 bases to trimming and J lost 1 base; unmatched junction nucleotides: 4. The CDR3 bases are TGTGCCGGCTACAGGGGGAACACTGAAGCTTTCTTT. As protein: CAGYRGNTEAFF. Based on the CDR3 plus reference TRBV30 and TRBJ1-1, the full variable domain is SQTIHQWPATLVQPVGSPLSLECTVEGTSNPNLYWYRQAAGRGLQLLFYSVGIGQISSEVPQNLSASRPQDRQFILSSKKLLLSDSGFYLCAGYRGNTEAFFGQGTRLTVV.

V gene TRBV9 combines with J gene TRBJ1-2; no definite D call. The CDR3 contains 16 residues. Deletions cut 4 bases from V and 0 bases from J, with 16 bases between. The germline V gene encodes CDR1 SGDLS and CDR2 YYNGEE. The CDR3 protein is CASSPNPTETNYGYTF. In DNA, the CDR3 is TGTGCCAGCAGCCCTAACCCCACAGAGACTAACTATGGCTACACCTTC. Together with reference TRBV9 and TRBJ1-2, the CDR3 gives the full variable domain: DSGVTQTPKHLITATGQRVTLRCSPRSGDLSVYWYQQSLDQGLQFLIQYYNGEERAKGNILERFSAQQFPDLHSELNLSSLELGDSALYFCASSPNPTETNYGYTFGSGTRLTVV.

This clone was picked up one time. The CDR3 spells CASSSGTNLYEQYF. CDR3 bases: TGTGCCAGCAGCTCCGGGACTAACCTCTACGAGCAGTACTTC. The chain combines TRBV5-4 with TRBJ2-7, with 7 bases fitting TRBD2. This CDR3 is built from 14 residues. The trim removed 3 bases at V and 3 bases at J, leaving 6 bases unmatched. CDR1 is SGHNT and CDR2 is YYREEE in the germline V gene (reference sequence).

The chain has TRBV28 and TRBJ1-3, with a possible D match to TRBD1 (6 bases). The ends were cut back, 6 bases at V and 4 bases at J, with 10 bases in the middle. Germline V gene lookup returns CDR1 MDHEN and CDR2 SYDVKM. This CDR3 spans 13 amino acids. In DNA, the CDR3 is TGTGCCAGCAGCTCCGGGACAGGAAACACCATATATTTT. It yields the protein CASSSGTGNTIYF.

V usage is TRBV4-3 and J usage is TRBJ1-6; the match to TRBD1 covers 7 bases. The CDR3 contains 17 residues. Germline V gene sequence: CDR1 LGHNA, CDR2 YSLEER. The V segment lost 3 bases and the J segment 0 bases; nucleotides outside the gene matches: 5. CDR3 sequence reads: CASSQRDSSSYNSPLHF. CDR3 coding DNA: TGCGCCAGCAGCCAGAGGGACAGTAGCTCCTATAATTCACCCCTCCACTTT.

The V and J genes are TRBV19 and TRBJ1-1, with D perhaps matching TRBD1 (6 bases). The CDR3 covers 15 residues. The V and J ends lost 6 bases and 5 bases respectively, with 19 bases between them. Germline V gene lookup returns CDR1 LNHDA and CDR2 SQIVND (reference sequence). This CDR3 reads CASRDPRAGATEAFF. CDR3 in DNA: TGTGCCAGTAGAGATCCCCGGGCAGGGGCGACTGAAGCTTTCTTT.

In its sample, this clone was seen once. V gene TRBV6-2 or TRBV6-3 combines with J gene TRBJ1-5, with TRBD1 identical over 9 bases. Losses at the gene ends were 5 bases for V and 7 bases for J; bases not matched to a gene: 6. Germline CDR1 and CDR2: MNHEY and SVGEGT. This CDR3 has 14 residues. The CDR3: CASSHRGQGQPQHF. CDR3 sequence (DNA): TGTGCCAGCAGTCACAGGGGGCAAGGGCAGCCCCAGCATTTT.

This sequence joins TRBV10-3 and TRBJ2-5; 10 bases are shared with TRBD2. The CDR3 contains 16 residues. Looked up from germline, CDR1 is ENHRY and CDR2 is SYGVKD. The ends lost 0 bases at V and 4 bases at J; junction bases unmatched: 5. Written as DNA, the CDR3 is TGTGCCATCAGTGAGTCTGTAGCGGGGGGCGGAGAGACCCAGTACTTC. Amino acids: CAISESVAGGGETQYF.

The chain combines TRBV24-1 with TRBJ1-5; 8 positions match TRBD1. This CDR3 has 15 residues. With 3 bases clipped from V and 1 base from J, the junction kept 1 base outside the gene matches. The V gene's germline CDR1 is KGHDR and CDR2 SFDVKD. The CDR3 protein is CATSDGQGSNQPQHF. CDR3 DNA sequence: TGTGCCACCAGTGATGGACAGGGCAGCAATCAGCCCCAGCATTTT.

The chain carries TRBV4-1 and TRBJ1-1; D not resolved. Trimming took 3 bases from V and 5 from J, leaving 13 bases between them. Germline V CDR1 and CDR2: MGHRA, YSYEKL. This CDR3 is built from 14 residues. The chain's CDR3 is CASSQDSFWTEAFF. Here the CDR3 DNA reads TGCGCCAGCAGCCAGGACTCCTTTTGGACTGAAGCTTTCTTT.

V gene TRBV6-6 combines with J gene TRBJ1-5; no firm D call. V dropped 4 bases and J dropped 7 bases, with 14 bases sitting between them. The CDR3 has 14 amino acids. Germline V gene data show CDR1 as MNHNY and CDR2 as SVGAGI (reference sequence). CDR3 coding DNA: TGTGCCAGCAGTTTATTGGGCAATGGGCAGCCCCAGCATTTT. Its protein product is CASSLLGNGQPQHF.

The chain employs TRBV5-1 and TRBJ1-1, with 8 bases that match TRBD1. CDR1 is SGHRS, CDR2 YFSETQ, per germline. This CDR3 is built from 14 residues. Trimming cost V 1 base and J 1 base; bases outside gene matches: 0. The CDR3 nucleotides read TGCGCCAGCAGCTTGCAGGGGGCGAACACTGAAGCTTTCTTT. Its protein is CASSLQGANTEAFF. The variable domain in full, with the rest retrieved from reference TRBV5-1 and TRBJ1-1, is KAGVTQTPRYLIKTRGQQVTLSCSPISGHRSVSWYQQTPGQGLQFLFEYFSETQRNKGNFPGRFSGRQFSNSRSEMNVSTLELGDSALYLCASSLQGANTEAFFGQGTRLTVV.

V is TRBV3-1 (or the pseudogene TRBV3-2) and J is TRBJ1-2, with 9 bases lining up with TRBD1. The CDR3 consists of 14 residues. Trimming cost V 5 bases and J 3 bases; bases outside gene matches: 4. Germline V gives CDR1 LGHDT, CDR2 YNNKEL (reference sequence). In DNA, the CDR3 is TGTGCCAGCAGCGACAGGGGGGCCTACTATGGCTACACCTTC. It is translated as CASSDRGAYYGYTF.